These 21 T cell receptor beta chains were all obtained from the same sample, sequenced in a study of CD8 T cells in ankylosing spondylitis. In TCRdb, the 5' RACE reads were re-called with MiXCR into one record per CDR3 protein. The sample has 750,000 to 850,000 distinct CDR3 sequences, about 11% seen once. These receptors' antigens are unknown. Regarding the study as a whole: A motif in TCR beta, a set of roughly eight highly homologous variants, appeared characteristic of ankylosing spondylitis blood.

The material sequenced was blood, either unsorted or a sorted T cell fraction (not recorded which). Every receptor here comes from a male donor with ankylosing spondylitis.

On this clonotype: One end of the junction does not line up with germline, which may come from a read error. This chain joins TRBV9 and TRBJ2-7; tentatively, D is TRBD2 (6 bases). The germline gives CDR1 SGDLS, CDR2 YYNGEE. There are 15 residues in the CDR3. CDR3 nucleotides: TGTGCCAGCCGCGTAGATGGGCGGGGAGTCAACGAGCAGTACTTC. Translation: CASRVDGRGVNEQYF.

The rearrangement uses TRBV7-2 and TRBJ1-1, with D possibly TRBD1 on 5 matching bases. Germline CDR1 SGHTA, CDR2 FQGNSA. V was clipped by 5 bases and J by 4 bases, with 17 bases between them. The CDR3 runs to 15 residues. The CDR3 sequence: CASSASRVRGTEAFF. DNA for the CDR3: TGTGCCAGCAGCGCGTCCCGGGTTAGGGGCACTGAAGCTTTCTTT.

The sample holds a few counts of this clonotype. The chain uses TRBV4-2 and TRBJ1-2; possibly TRBD1 for D (6 bases). With 0 bases removed from V and 5 bases from J, the gap between germline ends came to 13 bases. CDR3 size: 15 residues. The germline gives CDR1 LGHNA, CDR2 YNFKEQ. The CDR3 loop is CASSQDRGTPYGYTF. The CDR3 bases are TGTGCCAGCAGCCAAGATAGGGGGACGCCTTATGGCTACACCTTC.

A few counts support this clonotype. The V gene is TRBV6-2 or TRBV6-3, the J gene TRBJ2-1, with D possibly being TRBD1 or TRBD2 (6 bases each). There are 15 residues in the CDR3. V shed 7 bases and J shed 0 bases, with 13 bases lying between them. The V gene's germline CDR1 is MNHEY and CDR2 SVGEGT. CDR3 residues: CASTLGGYSYNEQFF. CDR3 nucleotides: TGTGCCAGCACCCTAGGGGGGTACTCCTACAATGAGCAGTTCTTC.

This clonotype occurred a few times. J is TRBJ1-4 and V is TRBV5-1; D uncertain. The ends were cut back, 4 bases at V and 0 bases at J, with 10 bases in the middle. Germline CDR1 and CDR2: SGHRS and YFSETQ. The CDR3 contains 15 residues. CDR3 coding DNA: TGCGCCAGCAGCGGTCCGGGAGCAACTAATGAAAAACTGTTTTTT. This encodes CASSGPGATNEKLFF.

Only a few counts were recorded for this clonotype. This sequence joins TRBV25-1 and TRBJ2-2; 10 bases are a match to TRBD1. The CDR3 runs to 18 residues. The ends lost 4 bases at V and 2 bases at J; junction bases unmatched: 10. Germline V lookup: CDR1 MGHDK, CDR2 SYGVNS. The CDR3 here is CASSAGSWDRGNTGELFF. The DNA of the CDR3 is TGTGCCAGCAGTGCCGGCTCATGGGACAGGGGTAACACCGGGGAGCTGTTTTTT.

The rearrangement links TRBV6-5 to TRBJ2-2; D unresolved. Germline CDR1 is MNHEY and CDR2 is SVGAGI. This CDR3 is built from 15 residues. The germline V and J ends were trimmed by 0 bases and 6 bases, with 11 bases remaining between them. The CDR3, as DNA: TGTGCCAGCAGTTACTCGACTGGGGAATCCGGGGAGCTGTTTTTT. Translation gives CASSYSTGESGELFF.

This clonotype was seen at least ten times. The J gene is TRBJ1-2, the V gene TRBV11-2; no definite D call. Trimming took 3 bases from V and 6 from J, leaving 8 bases between them. Germline CDR1 is SGHAT and CDR2 is FQNNGV. This CDR3 has 12 amino acids. CDR3 nucleotide sequence: TGTGCCAGCAGCTTCGGCGAGGATGGCTACACCTTC. Protein sequence: CASSFGEDGYTF.

This clonotype was detected a few times. The CDR3 bases are TGCAGTGCTCTGGACAAAGAGCAGTACTTC. This codes for CSALDKEQYF. The genes are TRBV20-1 and TRBJ2-7, with a weak D call TRBD1 (5 bases). CDR3 length: 10 residues. The V end was cut by 5 bases, the J end by 7 bases, with 9 bases between. Germline values: CDR1 DFQATT, CDR2 SNEGSKA (reference sequence).

This clonotype was counted ten times or more. V usage is TRBV4-2 and J usage is TRBJ2-4, with a weak D call TRBD2 (5 bases). V dropped 4 bases and J dropped 5 bases, with 18 bases sitting between them. CDR3 length: 16 residues. CDR1 is LGHNA, CDR2 YNFKEQ, per germline. In nucleotides, the CDR3 is TGTGCCAGCAGCCCCGGCGGGTACGGGTCGGAAAACATTCAGTACTTC. Encoded protein: CASSPGGYGSENIQYF.

The chain couples TRBV4-1 to TRBJ1-2; perhaps TRBD1 as D (5 bases). Germline CDR1 and CDR2: MGHRA and YSYEKL. The ends were cut back, 2 bases at V and 1 base at J, with 14 bases in the middle. The CDR3 covers 16 residues. CDR3 coding DNA: TGCGCCAGCAGCCAAACACAGGACCACAGTAACTATGGCTACACCTTC. It specifies CASSQTQDHSNYGYTF.

This clonotype was seen ten or more times. V usage is TRBV29-1 and J usage is TRBJ2-5; 8 bases align to TRBD2. The trim removed 4 bases at V and 5 bases at J, leaving 6 bases unmatched. Per the germline V gene, CDR1 is SQVTM and CDR2 is ANQGSEA. CDR3 size: 13 residues. The chain's CDR3 is CSVGGSGGETQYF. DNA of the CDR3: TGCAGCGTTGGAGGATCGGGAGGGGAGACCCAGTACTTC.

V and J are TRBV7-8 and TRBJ1-5, with a tentative D call TRBD1 (6 bases). From germline, CDR1 is SGHVS and CDR2 FQNEAQ. The CDR3 is 14 residues long. Trimming took 3 bases from V and 3 from J, leaving 9 bases between them. The CDR3 protein is CASSFAGVNQPQHF. The CDR3 nucleotides read TGTGCCAGCAGCTTTGCAGGGGTCAATCAGCCCCAGCATTTT.

DNA of the CDR3: TGTGCCAGCCGACCTCCGACAGGGAAGACCGGGGAGCTGTTTTTT. It encodes CASRPPTGKTGELFF. This chain uses TRBV7-2 with TRBJ2-2, with 7 bases matching TRBD1. The CDR3 extends over 15 amino acids. In germline, CDR1 is SGHTA, CDR2 FQGNSA. V dropped 8 bases and J dropped 5; count of bases not matched to a gene: 11.

The genes are TRBV27 and TRBJ2-2; TRBD1 might be the D (5 bases). Deletions cut 0 bases from V and 6 bases from J, with 17 bases between. Germline V gene data show CDR1 as MNHEY and CDR2 as SMNVEV (reference sequence). The CDR3 runs 17 residues. For the CDR3, the DNA is TGTGCCAGCAGTTTATCGAAACGCTACCTAGGGGCCGGGGAGCTGTTTTTT. Translating gives CASSLSKRYLGAGELFF.

This clonotype was observed a handful of times. This sequence joins TRBV5-1 and TRBJ1-1; D not resolved. The CDR3 is 16 amino acids. The V and J ends lost 4 bases and 2 bases respectively, with 18 bases between them. CDR1 is SGHRS, CDR2 YFSETQ, per germline. DNA of the CDR3: TGCGCCAGCAGCCCGTCACCCGCCGGGGTAAACACTGAAGCTTTCTTT. Protein sequence: CASSPSPAGVNTEAFF.

The gene calls are TRBV5-1 and TRBJ2-1, with 8 positions matching TRBD2. The trim removed 0 bases at V and 3 bases at J, leaving 5 bases unmatched. Per germline, CDR1 SGHRS and CDR2 YFSETQ. The CDR3 has 16 amino acids. In DNA form, the CDR3 reads TGCGCCAGCAGCTTGGTCACCGGGACTAGCTACAATGAGCAGTTCTTC. Translated, it gives CASSLVTGTSYNEQFF. The complete variable domain, with remaining parts taken from reference TRBV5-1 and TRBJ2-1, reads KAGVTQTPRYLIKTRGQQVTLSCSPISGHRSVSWYQQTPGQGLQFLFEYFSETQRNKGNFPGRFSGRQFSNSRSEMNVSTLELGDSALYLCASSLVTGTSYNEQFFGPGTRLTVL.

In this sample, this clonotype turned up a few times. This rearrangement joins TRBV5-8 to TRBJ1-2; 10 bases are a match to TRBD1. V trimming: 4 bases; J trimming: 7 bases; junction bases outside the gene matches: 7. The CDR3 loop spans 14 amino acids. CDR1 and CDR2 from the germline V gene are SGHTS and YDEGEE. The CDR3 coding sequence is TGTGCCAGCAGCAGACTGACAGGGGGCTCTGGCTACACCTTC. Its translation is CASSRLTGGSGYTF.

This chain connects TRBV5-1 to TRBJ1-1; no reliable D call. The CDR3 is 14 amino acids. Germline CDR1 SGHRS, CDR2 YFSETQ. Trimming took off 0 bases at V and 6 bases at J, with 12 bases between the two ends. In nucleotides, the CDR3 is TGCGCCAGCAGCTTGGAACATCTAAGCGCTGAAGCTTTCTTT. This encodes CASSLEHLSAEAFF.

This chain joins TRBV10-3 and TRBJ2-1; either TRBD1 or TRBD2 may fit D (5 bases each). The germline V gene has CDR1 ENHRY and CDR2 SYGVKD. The CDR3 is 19 amino acids. V was shortened by 5 bases and J by 3 bases, with 26 bases between the two germline ends. CDR3 in DNA: TGTGCCATCAGTAATACTAGAGGGGTTTGGAACCTCAACTACAATGAGCAGTTCTTC. Protein sequence: CAISNTRGVWNLNYNEQFF.

This clonotype occurred many times. V gene TRBV20-1 combines with J gene TRBJ2-4; D gene uncertain. Trimming stripped 6 bases from V and 3 bases from J, with 9 bases between. The CDR3 totals 12 residues. Germline values: CDR1 DFQATT, CDR2 SNEGSKA (reference sequence). CDR3 in DNA: TGCAGTGCCCGCCATGTCAAAAACATTCAGTACTTC. Translated, it gives CSARHVKNIQYF.